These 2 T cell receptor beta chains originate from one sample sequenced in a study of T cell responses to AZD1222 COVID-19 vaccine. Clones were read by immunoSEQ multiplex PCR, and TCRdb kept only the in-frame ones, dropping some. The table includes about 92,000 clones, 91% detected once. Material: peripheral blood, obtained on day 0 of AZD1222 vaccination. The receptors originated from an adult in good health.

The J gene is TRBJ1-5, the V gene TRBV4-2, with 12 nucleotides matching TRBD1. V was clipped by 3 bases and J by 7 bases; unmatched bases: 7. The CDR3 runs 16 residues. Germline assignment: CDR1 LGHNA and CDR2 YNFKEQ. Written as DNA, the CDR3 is TGTGCCAGCAGCCACGGGGGACAGGGGGCGGCACAGCCCCAGCATTTT. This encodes CASSHGGQGAAQPQHF.

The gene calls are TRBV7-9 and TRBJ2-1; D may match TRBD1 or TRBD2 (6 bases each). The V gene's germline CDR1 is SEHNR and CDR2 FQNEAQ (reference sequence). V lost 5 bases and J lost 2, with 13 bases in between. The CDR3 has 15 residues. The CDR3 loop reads CASSPGGGTYNEQFF. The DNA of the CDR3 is TGTGCCAGCAGCCCCGGAGGGGGGACCTACAATGAGCAGTTCTTC. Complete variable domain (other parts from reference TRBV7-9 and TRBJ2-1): DTGVSQNPRHKITKRGQNVTFRCDPISEHNRLYWYRQTLGQGPEFLTYFQNEAQLEKSRLLSDRFSAERPKGSFSTLEIQRTEQGDSAMYLCASSPGGGTYNEQFFGPGTRLTVL.